Included here is one T cell receptor (beta chain) sequence, with context. Its antigen is currently unknown. This entry is derived from a study of Ad26.COV2.S vaccination and SARS-CoV-2 variants. General study points: Reportedly, spike-specific CD8+ and CD4+ T cell responses achieved substantial breadth once vaccination had taken place.

Treatment of the sample: roughly 19 received Ad26.COV2.S at low or high dose, single or two shots; roughly five received placebo; per-sample allocation not given. Samples came from day 63 after the first vaccine or placebo injection. Assay used: immunoSEQ multiplex PCR; TCRdb lists only in-frame clones, some missing. The repertoire holds hundreds of thousands of clones, with roughly 90% as singletons. The CDR3 runs to 16 residues. Germline V gene lookup returns CDR1 SGHRS and CDR2 YFSETQ. Unmatched junction bases numbered 6, after V lost 4 bases and J lost 2 bases. Source: peripheral blood, taken in a trial of Ad26.COV2.S vaccine versus placebo. The chain couples TRBV5-1 to TRBJ2-2, with 9 bases identical to TRBD1. The sequence derives from a person between 18 and 59 years old who received the Ad26.COV2.S COVID-19 vaccine or a placebo. The CDR3 protein is CASSHGTGRNTGELFF. CDR3 coding DNA: TGCGCCAGCAGCCACGGGACAGGGAGAAACACCGGGGAGCTGTTTTTT. The full variable domain, rest sourced from reference TRBV5-1 and TRBJ2-2, is KAGVTQTPRYLIKTRGQQVTLSCSPISGHRSVSWYQQTPGQGLQFLFEYFSETQRNKGNFPGRFSGRQFSNSRSEMNVSTLELGDSALYLCASSHGTGRNTGELFFGEGSRLTVL.